The rows below give T cell receptor beta chains drawn from one sample of a study of blood T cell repertoires in COVID-19. The protocol was immunoSEQ multiplex PCR, while the TCRdb copy is restricted to in-frame clones and leaves out a portion. This sample yields under 130,000 clones, of which approximately 83% are seen a single time; roughly 4.2% belongs to the top ten. The specimen sequenced was peripheral blood. Every receptor here comes from a man aged 45 to 65 with acute or convalescent COVID-19. CDR3s include the opening cysteine and the closing phenylalanine or tryptophan. D genes are given only for firm matches.

j_call v_call d_call cdr3_aa
TRBJ2-5 TRBV21-1 . CASSKTPGSCGETQYF
TRBJ2-1 TRBV6-5 TRBD2 CASSYTTSGRASEQFF
TRBJ1-5 TRBV7-2 . CASSLVGVGQPQHF
TRBJ1-3 TRBV18 TRBD1 CASSPLDRGSGNTIYF
TRBJ2-1 TRBV5-1 . CASSLAAASSYNEQFF
TRBJ2-1 TRBV28 TRBD2 CASSSASGGYNEQFF
TRBJ2-7 TRBV9 TRBD2 CASSVAPAGELYEQYF
TRBJ1-2 TRBV6-1 . CASSDSYGYTF
TRBJ1-2 TRBV7-2 TRBD1 CASSTQTGGGGYTF
TRBJ1-2 TRBV20-1 . CSATGDYGYTF
TRBJ1-4 TRBV28 . CASSIDPSSRKLFF
TRBJ2-2 TRBV29-1 . CSVEESGPTGELFF
TRBJ2-7 TRBV9 . CASSTRPTSYEQYF
TRBJ2-1 TRBV7-9 TRBD2 CASSELAGPTVGQFF
TRBJ2-3 TRBV4-2 TRBD2 CASSQDLGGGGTDTQYF
TRBJ2-2 TRBV6-2/TRBV6-3 TRBD2 CASSYRLAGGGRTGELFF
TRBJ1-2 TRBV6-1 . CASSEALARNYGYTF
TRBJ2-6 TRBV3-1/TRBV3-2 . CASSRPRTFTKSGNVLTF
TRBJ1-1 TRBV27 . CASSLLAGFMNTEAFF
TRBJ1-3 TRBV11-2 TRBD1 CASSLVTGAGNTIYF
TRBJ1-6 TRBV30 . CAWSVSGDSPLHF
TRBJ1-2 TRBV7-9 . CASSLRGLDGYTF
TRBJ2-5 TRBV7-9 . CASSLAGGVVETQYF
TRBJ1-1 TRBV28 TRBD1 CASRPTGGATEAFF
TRBJ2-1 TRBV19 TRBD1 CAISATDRGLHNEQFF
TRBJ2-1 TRBV11-3 . CASSLVRRSSYNEQFF
TRBJ2-3 TRBV10-3 TRBD2 CAIRYPPSGGIRTDTQYF
TRBJ1-4 TRBV18 . CASSPRSDVNEKLFF
TRBJ2-3 TRBV5-4 TRBD2 CASSFRLAGGTDTQYF
TRBJ2-3 TRBV2 TRBD2 CASRANGGINTQYF
TRBJ1-1 TRBV9 . CASSVDGRQNTEAFF
TRBJ2-1 TRBV2 TRBD2 CASRYSGLAGESYNEQFF
TRBJ1-1 TRBV9 . CASSVEGMNTEAFF
TRBJ2-1 TRBV4-2 TRBD2 CASSQDRTSGNEQFF
TRBJ2-1 TRBV27 . CASSFTILSDNEQFF
TRBJ1-5 TRBV19 . CASSSPDTLYQPQHF